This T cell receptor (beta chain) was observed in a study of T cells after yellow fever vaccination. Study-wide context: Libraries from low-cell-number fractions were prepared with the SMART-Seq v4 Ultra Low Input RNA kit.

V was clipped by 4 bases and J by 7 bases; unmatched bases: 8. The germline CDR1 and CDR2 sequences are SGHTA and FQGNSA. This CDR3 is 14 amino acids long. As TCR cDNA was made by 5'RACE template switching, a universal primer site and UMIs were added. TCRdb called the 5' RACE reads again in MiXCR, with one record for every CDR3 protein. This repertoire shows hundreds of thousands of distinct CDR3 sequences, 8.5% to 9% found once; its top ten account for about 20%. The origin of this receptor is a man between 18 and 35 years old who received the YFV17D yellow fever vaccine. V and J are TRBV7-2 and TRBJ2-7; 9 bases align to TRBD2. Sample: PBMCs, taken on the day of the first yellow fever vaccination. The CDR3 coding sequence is TGTGCCAGCAGCTCTTACCGTGCGGGGGGGGAGCAGTACTTC. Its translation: CASSSYRAGGEQYF.